These 14 T cell receptor beta chains were all obtained from the same sample, sequenced in a study of graft-versus-host responses after intestinal transplantation (dated by TCRdb to 2020 to 2022). According to the study, the label for this sample's time point signals: cells obtained before transplantation from donor or recipient. Preparation of the library involved the immunoSEQ multiplex PCR assay. TCRdb obtained this table from immuneACCESS and retained in-frame rearrangements with V and J assigned. These tables miss some clones; where compared with another copy, unresolved V genes account for less than half of the shortfall, and the remainder is unexplained. This sample has 80,000 to 95,000 clones in its table, and just over 90% of those were observed once. The ten most abundant clones make up about 2% of the sample. These receptors lack a known antigen. The sequencing used unstimulated CD8+ T cells sorted from spleen or lymph node cells, collected before intestinal transplant. All receptors come from a human donor who received an intestinal transplant.

J is TRBJ2-7 and V is TRBV30, with a possible D match to TRBD1 (5 bases). Trimming stripped 3 bases from V and 3 bases from J, with 6 bases between. CDR3 length: 11 amino acids. Germline CDR1 and CDR2: GTSNPN and SVGIG (reference sequence). The CDR3: CAWSDSYEQYF. CDR3 bases: TGTGCCTGGAGCGACAGCTACGAGCAGTACTTC.

This sequence joins TRBV15 and TRBJ2-2, with unresolved D. This CDR3 is built from 16 residues. Trimming pared 0 bases from V and 0 bases from J, leaving 8 bases between. Looked up from germline, CDR1 is LNHNV and CDR2 is YYDKDF (reference sequence). Here the CDR3 DNA reads TGTGCCACCAGCAGAGATCTCGACTCGAACACCGGGGAGCTGTTTTTT. This codes for CATSRDLDSNTGELFF.

This clone is a singleton in its sample. The V call is TRBV9, the J call TRBJ2-5; 11 positions agree with TRBD2. Trimming cost V 1 base and J 3 bases; bases outside gene matches: 2. CDR3 size: 15 residues. Germline CDR1 and CDR2: SGDLS and YYNGEE. The CDR3 nucleotides are TGTGCCAGCAGCGTACGTAGCGGGGGGGAAGAGACCCAGTACTTC. This codes for CASSVRSGGEETQYF.

V is TRBV23-1 and J is TRBJ1-1; 7 bases line up with TRBD1. TRBV23-1 is classed as an ORF, of uncertain function. The CDR3 totals 12 residues. DNA for the CDR3: TGCGCAGGGGGCAGGGCTTACACTGAAGCTTTCTTT. This gives the protein CAGGRAYTEAFF.

The rearrangement links TRBV7-5 to TRBJ2-1; TRBD2, the table's D call, lacks a check against the DNA. TRBV7-5 is flagged as a pseudogene. CDR3 size: 20 residues. The CDR3: CVRSLSGGDRARTSYNEQFF. Here the CDR3 DNA reads TGTGTCAGAAGCTTATCCGGGGGGGACCGGGCTCGAACCTCCTACAATGAGCAGTTCTTC.

This clone was detected only once. V gene TRBV30 combines with J gene TRBJ2-7; the match to TRBD1 covers 9 bases. The CDR3 loop spans 16 amino acids. The V gene's germline CDR1 is GTSNPN and CDR2 SVGIG (reference sequence). The junction had 13 bases not matched to a gene; V was cut back by 2 bases and J by 5 bases. As DNA, the CDR3 is TGTGCCTGGAGTCCGGGACAGGGATACTATGGACACGAGCAGTACTTC. This gives the protein CAWSPGQGYYGHEQYF. Combining the CDR3 with reference TRBV30 and TRBJ2-7 gives the whole variable domain SQTIHQWPATLVQPVGSPLSLECTVEGTSNPNLYWYRQAAGRGLQLLFYSVGIGQISSEVPQNLSASRPQDRQFILSSKKLLLSDSGFYLCAWSPGQGYYGHEQYFGPGTRLTVT.

This clone was seen a few times. The J gene is TRBJ2-1, the V gene TRBV7-2, with 7 bases that match TRBD1. Germline V CDR1 and CDR2: SGHTA, FQGNSA. The J segment lost 3 bases and the V segment lost 2 bases, leaving 13 bases of the junction unmatched. CDR3 size: 18 residues. The CDR3 DNA follows: TGTGCCAGCAGCTTACCCGTGGACCCCAGGGACAGCTACAATGAGCAGTTCTTC. Translated: CASSLPVDPRDSYNEQFF.

The chain uses TRBV5-1 and TRBJ1-2; 8 bases align to TRBD1. Germline V lookup: CDR1 SGHRS, CDR2 YFSETQ. This CDR3 is built from 16 residues. The V and J ends lost 0 bases and 4 bases, in that order; junction bases with no gene match: 8. DNA for the CDR3: TGCGCCAGCAGCTTGGTGAGACAGGGGTCTCCCTATGGCTACACCTTC. As protein: CASSLVRQGSPYGYTF.

This chain connects TRBV4-1 to TRBJ2-7, with 10 bases lining up with TRBD1. Germline CDR1 is MGHRA and CDR2 is YSYEKL. The CDR3 totals 16 residues. V shed 2 bases, J shed 4 bases, and the junction held 8 bases outside the gene matches. The CDR3 DNA is TGCGCCAGCAGCCAAAAGACAGGGGGCACCTATTACGAGCAGTACTTC. Residues: CASSQKTGGTYYEQYF.

The chain is built from TRBV14 and TRBJ1-1; a possible D gene is TRBD1 (6 bases). V was pared by 4 bases and J by 0 bases, with 18 bases between. Germline V gene lookup returns CDR1 SGHDN and CDR2 FVKESK. CDR3 length: 17 amino acids. DNA for the CDR3: TGTGCCAGCAGCCCGTGGCCCGGACAGCTTATGAACACTGAAGCTTTCTTT. It encodes CASSPWPGQLMNTEAFF.

The chain combines TRBV21-1 with TRBJ2-7; the table gives TRBD1 as D, unverified against the DNA. TRBV21-1 is deemed a pseudogene. CDR3 length: 17 residues. The CDR3 bases are TGTGCCAGCAGCAAACGGAAGGCCCAGGGGAGCTCCTACGAGCAGTACTTC. It specifies CASSKRKAQGSSYEQYF.

The rearrangement joins TRBV13 to TRBJ2-7; TRBD1 agrees at 10 bases. Losses at the gene ends were 2 bases for V and 6 bases for J; bases not matched to a gene: 4. Germline loops: CDR1 PRHDT, CDR2 FYEKMQ (reference sequence). This CDR3 is built from 14 residues. DNA for the CDR3: TGTGCCAGCAGCTTAACGGGACAGGGGCCCGAGCAGTACTTC. Translation gives CASSLTGQGPEQYF.

The V gene is TRBV6-1, the J gene TRBJ1-1; D uncertain. In germline, CDR1 is MNHNS, CDR2 SASEGT. Trimming stripped 2 bases from V and 4 bases from J, with 8 bases between. The CDR3 runs 13 residues. CDR3 sequence: CASSELTGTEAFF. For the CDR3, the DNA is TGTGCCAGCAGTGAACTGACGGGCACTGAAGCTTTCTTT.

This rearrangement joins TRBV27 to TRBJ2-5; TRBD2 matches at 9 bases. Per germline, CDR1 MNHEY and CDR2 SMNVEV (reference sequence). CDR3 size: 18 residues. Losses at the gene ends were 2 bases for V and 5 bases for J; bases not matched to a gene: 15. CDR3: CASSLVGGLALKGETQYF. CDR3 sequence (DNA): TGTGCCAGCAGTTTAGTAGGGGGACTAGCACTTAAGGGGGAGACCCAGTACTTC.